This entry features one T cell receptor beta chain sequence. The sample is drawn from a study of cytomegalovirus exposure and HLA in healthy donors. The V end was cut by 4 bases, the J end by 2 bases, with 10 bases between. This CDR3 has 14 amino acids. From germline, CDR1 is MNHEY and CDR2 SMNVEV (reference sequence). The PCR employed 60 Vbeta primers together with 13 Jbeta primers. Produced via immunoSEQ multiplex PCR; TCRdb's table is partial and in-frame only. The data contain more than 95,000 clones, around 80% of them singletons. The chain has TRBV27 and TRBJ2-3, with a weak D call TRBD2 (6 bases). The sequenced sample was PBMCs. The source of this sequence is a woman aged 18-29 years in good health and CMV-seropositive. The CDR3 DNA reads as TGTGCCAGCAGTTCGGGACTCTCCACAGATACGCAGTATTTT. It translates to CASSSGLSTDTQYF.